Below, 24 T cell receptor beta chains from the same sample are listed, as sequenced in a study of T cells after yellow fever vaccination. In TCRdb, the 5' RACE reads were re-called with MiXCR into one record per CDR3 protein. The sample includes around 600,000 distinct CDR3 sequences, roughly an eighth of them seen just once. The source was PBMCs, collected on the day of the yellow fever booster vaccination. These receptors all come from a man aged 30 to 45 who received the YFV17D yellow fever vaccine.

This clonotype was picked up a small number of times. The CDR3 region is CSVPSPPGGYNEQFF. CDR3 bases: TGCAGCGTTCCCAGCCCCCCGGGGGGGTACAATGAGCAGTTCTTC. This sequence joins TRBV29-1 and TRBJ2-1; 8 nucleotides agree with TRBD2. Germline lookup yields CDR1 SQVTM and CDR2 ANQGSEA. The V segment lost 5 bases and the J segment 4 bases; nucleotides outside the gene matches: 10. The CDR3 covers 15 residues.

This clonotype was detected only a few times. The J gene is TRBJ1-1, the V gene TRBV6-1; perhaps TRBD1 as D (6 bases). There are 14 residues in the CDR3. Germline CDR1 is MNHNS and CDR2 is SASEGT. The V end lost 6 bases, the J end lost 3 bases, and 14 bases lay between the germline ends. The CDR3 spells CASSPRGGYTEAFF. CDR3 coding DNA: TGTGCCAGCAGCCCACGAGGGGGTTACACTGAAGCTTTCTTT.

In its sample, this clonotype was seen a few times. The chain links TRBV18 to TRBJ2-7, with D perhaps assigned TRBD1 or TRBD2 (6 bases each). CDR3 length: 17 residues. The V end was cut by 4 bases, the J end by 3 bases, with 22 bases between. Germline CDR1 KGHSH, CDR2 LQKENI. The DNA for the CDR3 is TGTGCCAGCTCACATGTCCCAGGGGCCGCCGGGGGCTACGAGCAGTACTTC. It specifies CASSHVPGAAGGYEQYF.

The chain carries TRBV29-1 and TRBJ2-7; the D gene is possibly TRBD2 (6 bases). V dropped 3 bases and J dropped 5 bases, with 23 bases sitting between them. This CDR3 has 16 residues. The germline gives CDR1 SQVTM, CDR2 ANQGSEA. CDR3 nucleotides: TGCAGCGTTGAGGAGGCCTCCGCGGGGCAGGACCACGAGCAGTACTTC. This gives the protein CSVEEASAGQDHEQYF.

In its sample, this clonotype was seen a few times. V gene TRBV4-2 combines with J gene TRBJ2-5; D is possibly TRBD1 (6 bases). Per the germline V gene, CDR1 is LGHNA and CDR2 is YNFKEQ. The length of the CDR3 is 17 residues. Deletions cut 0 bases from V and 5 bases from J, with 19 bases between. The CDR3 nucleotides read TGTGCCAGCAGCCAAGATGGTCAGGGGAAGGAGTCGGAGACCCAGTACTTC. This translates into CASSQDGQGKESETQYF.

This clonotype was counted between two and nine times. The CDR3 DNA is TGCGCCAGCAGCCCATTACTGCAGGGAGATACGCAGTATTTT. It yields the protein CASSPLLQGDTQYF. This chain connects TRBV4-3 to TRBJ2-3; tentatively, D is TRBD1 (5 bases). This CDR3 spans 14 amino acids. V shed 4 bases and J shed 5 bases, with 13 bases lying between them. Germline V gene data show CDR1 as LGHNA and CDR2 as YSLEER.

Here the CDR3 DNA reads TGCAGCGTCCAAACCGGGAACTCGAACACTGAAGCTTTCTTT. Translating it yields CSVQTGNSNTEAFF. This rearrangement joins TRBV29-1 to TRBJ1-1, with unresolved D. The CDR3 consists of 14 residues. V was shortened by 6 bases and J by 1 base, with 15 bases between the two germline ends. Germline CDR1 SQVTM, CDR2 ANQGSEA.

This clonotype has more than one count but fewer than ten. The V gene is TRBV4-1, the J gene TRBJ2-1; the D gene is possibly TRBD1 (5 bases). Looked up from germline, CDR1 is MGHRA and CDR2 is YSYEKL. V lost 0 bases and J 2 bases, leaving 17 bases between the germline ends. CDR3 length equals 18 residues. For the CDR3, the DNA is TGCGCCAGCAGCCAAGATTTTCCCAGACAGTCGACCTACAATGAGCAGTTCTTC. This gives the protein CASSQDFPRQSTYNEQFF.

This clonotype has ten or more counts. The rearrangement uses TRBV20-1 and TRBJ2-1, with 8 bases lining up with TRBD2. V shed 3 bases, J shed 8 bases, and the junction held 9 bases outside the gene matches. Germline V gene sequence: CDR1 DFQATT, CDR2 SNEGSKA (reference sequence). The CDR3 runs to 14 residues. This CDR3 reads CSASTAGGVDEQFF. The CDR3, as DNA: TGCAGTGCTAGCACGGCGGGAGGAGTTGATGAGCAGTTCTTC.

This clonotype was seen only a few times. The chain is built from TRBV23-1 and TRBJ2-7; a possible D gene is TRBD2 (5 bases). TRBV23-1 is an ORF, with its function uncertain. The CDR3 extends over 15 amino acids. The germline V and J ends were trimmed by 8 bases and 3 bases, with 20 bases remaining between them. The DNA for the CDR3 is TGCGCCAGCGGACTTTGGTTGGCAGGAGACTACGAGCAGTACTTC. Its protein product is CASGLWLAGDYEQYF.

The J gene is TRBJ1-1, the V gene TRBV6-5; D is unresolved. There are 13 residues in the CDR3. CDR1 MNHEY and CDR2 SVGAGI come from the germline V gene. Trimming removed 4 bases at V and 4 bases at J, with 10 bases between. The CDR3 region has the DNA TGTGCCAGCAGTTCCCTCATTAGCACTGAAGCTTTCTTT. This sequence encodes CASSSLISTEAFF.

This clonotype was observed a handful of times. The chain has TRBV5-5 and TRBJ1-6; maybe TRBD1 (6 bases). CDR3 length equals 14 residues. Germline V gene lookup returns CDR1 SGHKS and CDR2 YYEKEE (reference sequence). V was shortened by 4 bases and J by 9 bases, with 14 bases between the two germline ends. This CDR3 is CASSADSRPSPLHF. The CDR3 DNA follows: TGTGCCAGCAGCGCGGACAGTAGGCCTTCACCCCTCCACTTT.

This clonotype occurred a few times. The chain links TRBV19 to TRBJ2-5; D possibly corresponds to TRBD2 (6 bases). The CDR3 totals 15 residues. Looked up from germline, CDR1 is LNHDA and CDR2 is SQIVND (reference sequence). V lost 4 bases and J 5 bases, leaving 17 bases between the germline ends. DNA of the CDR3: TGTGCCAGTAGTACGCCGGGAAGGGAGGCGGAGACCCAGTACTTC. Protein: CASSTPGREAETQYF.

V and J are TRBV30 and TRBJ1-2; the match to TRBD1 covers 8 bases. This CDR3 comprises 12 residues. Trimming took 8 bases from V and 6 from J; bases not matched to a gene: 8. In germline, CDR1 is GTSNPN, CDR2 SVGIG (reference sequence). CDR3 in amino acids: CAGNTGGDGYTF. The CDR3 nucleotides read TGTGCCGGAAATACAGGGGGTGATGGCTACACCTTC.

This clonotype has only a few counts. The chain couples TRBV7-8 to TRBJ2-7, with D possibly TRBD1 on 8 matching bases. There are 14 residues in the CDR3. V was cut by 5 bases and J by 3 bases, with 14 bases left in between. Per germline, CDR1 SGHVS and CDR2 FQNEAQ. CDR3 region: CASSPDREGYEQYF. Written as DNA, the CDR3 is TGTGCCAGCAGCCCGGACAGGGAGGGCTACGAGCAGTACTTC.

This clonotype was seen a few times. The chain employs TRBV7-9 and TRBJ2-5; 14 bases are shared with TRBD2. The CDR3 extends over 15 amino acids. The trim removed 5 bases at V and 10 bases at J, leaving 9 bases unmatched. The germline V gene encodes CDR1 SEHNR and CDR2 FQNEAQ (reference sequence). The CDR3 sequence is CASSAPGTSGGNQYF. The CDR3 bases are TGTGCCAGCAGCGCACCCGGGACTAGCGGGGGTAACCAGTACTTC.

This chain connects TRBV24-1 to TRBJ2-1; 10 positions agree with TRBD2. With V trimmed by 1 base and J by 6 bases, 2 bases remained unmatched. CDR3 size: 15 residues. Germline V gene lookup returns CDR1 KGHDR and CDR2 SFDVKD. The CDR3 DNA sequence: TGTGCCACCAGTGATTTCGCTAGCGGGAGCAATGAGCAGTTCTTC. This gives the protein CATSDFASGSNEQFF.

The sample holds a few counts of this clonotype. The J gene is TRBJ2-7, the V gene TRBV29-1; a possible D gene is TRBD2 (5 bases). CDR1 and CDR2 from the germline V gene are SQVTM and ANQGSEA. The CDR3 covers 13 residues. V lost 6 bases and J lost 0, with 12 bases in between. The CDR3 here is CSVKRALSYEQYF. DNA of the CDR3: TGCAGCGTGAAGAGGGCCCTCTCCTACGAGCAGTACTTC.

In its sample, this clonotype was seen a few times. The chain carries TRBV14 and TRBJ2-1, with 7 nucleotides matching TRBD2. J was trimmed by 7 bases and V by 0 bases; bases with no gene match: 6. The germline CDR1 and CDR2 sequences are SGHDN and FVKESK. This CDR3 is 15 amino acids long. CDR3 DNA: TGTGCCAGCAGCCAAGATGCAGGGCGGGGGAATGAGCAGTTCTTC. This encodes CASSQDAGRGNEQFF. Filled out from reference TRBV14 and TRBJ2-1, the complete variable domain reads EAGVTQFPSHSVIEKGQTVTLRCDPISGHDNLYWYRRVMGKEIKFLLHFVKESKQDESGMPNNRFLAERTGGTYSTLKVQPAELEDSGVYFCASSQDAGRGNEQFFGPGTRLTVL.

The gene calls are TRBV6-1 and TRBJ2-1; 8 bases map to TRBD2. CDR1 MNHNS and CDR2 SASEGT come from the germline V gene. Unmatched junction bases numbered 9, after V lost 7 bases and J lost 10 bases. This CDR3 comprises 13 residues. CDR3 sequence: CASNRGGPTEQFF. The CDR3 DNA reads as TGTGCCAGCAACCGCGGGGGGCCCACCGAGCAGTTCTTC.

This clonotype came up a few times. The V and J genes are TRBV14 and TRBJ2-7, with D tentatively TRBD2 (6 bases). V gave up 0 bases and J gave up 6 bases, with 18 bases separating them. The length of the CDR3 is 16 residues. The V gene's germline CDR1 is SGHDN and CDR2 FVKESK. As DNA, the CDR3 is TGTGCCAGCAGCCAAGATCTCGGGGTCCTCGGGAGCGAGCAGTACTTC. It translates to CASSQDLGVLGSEQYF.

Many counts were recorded for this clonotype. The chain carries TRBV7-9 and TRBJ2-1; 11 nucleotides match TRBD2. This CDR3 has 15 amino acids. Germline CDR1 is SEHNR and CDR2 is FQNEAQ (reference sequence). V gave up 0 bases and J gave up 6 bases; unmatched junction bases: 1. CDR3 DNA: TGTGCCAGCAGCTTAGCCGGGACTAGCGGCAATGAGCAGTTCTTC. It encodes CASSLAGTSGNEQFF.

This clonotype was found a few times. The rearrangement uses TRBV7-9 and TRBJ2-3, with 11 positions matching TRBD2. CDR1 and CDR2 (germline): SEHNR, FQNEAQ (reference sequence). The V gene end was trimmed by 8 bases and the J gene end by 1 base; junction bases not matched to a gene: 2. This CDR3 contains 14 residues. CDR3 sequence (DNA): TGTGCCAGCCCGGGACTAGCGGGCACAGATACGCAGTATTTT. This gives the protein CASPGLAGTDTQYF.

This clonotype was seen at least ten times. The rearrangement uses TRBV27 and TRBJ2-7; TRBD2 aligns across 10 bases. This CDR3 has 14 amino acids. The V gene's germline CDR1 is MNHEY and CDR2 SMNVEV (reference sequence). After removal of 2 bases from V and 5 bases from J, the junction contained 3 bases not matched to a gene. The CDR3 DNA follows: TGTGCCAGCAGTTTAGCTAGCGGGAGCAACGAGCAGTACTTC. Its protein product is CASSLASGSNEQYF.